This T cell receptor (beta chain) was retrieved from a study of T cell responses to AZD1222 COVID-19 vaccine. TCRdb keeps only in-frame clones here, not all; method: immunoSEQ multiplex PCR. This table has 120,000 or so clones, over 75% appearing once. Trimming removed 5 bases from V and 1 base from J; junction bases left unmatched: 8. The CDR3 spans 16 residues. The germline CDR1 and CDR2 sequences are MGHRA and YSYEKL. This rearrangement joins TRBV4-1 to TRBJ2-5; 9 bases agree with TRBD1. This clonotype was sampled from an adult in good health. The sequencing here drew on peripheral blood, taken on day 0 of AZD1222 vaccination. CDR3 DNA sequence: TGCGCCAGCAGCAGCGCCGGGACAGGGCCCCAAGAGACCCAGTACTTC. Encoded protein: CASSSAGTGPQETQYF.